This T cell receptor beta chain derives from a study of blood T cells in healthy people across ages (dated by TCRdb to the mid-2010s). A note on the overall study: In model experiments, template switching captured roughly one uniquely barcoded TCR beta cDNA molecule for every two T cells. Using deep sequencing normalized with unique cDNA molecular identifiers, the study measured how TCR beta repertoire diversity changes with age. The donors were divided into four age groups: young (average approximately 17 years), middle-aged (approximately 41), aged (around 59) and long-lived (approximately 74). Donors of different ages were randomly distributed across sequencing lanes to avoid experimental bias. Two additional independent replicas of 1 million unique cDNA reads from the same blood draw were analyzed for two donors (one aged 18 to 29 and one aged 80 or older). The study at large found these results: Observed TCR beta diversity correlated strongly with the percentage of naive T cells measured by flow cytometry. Conclusive comparison of naive and antigen-experienced compartments was prevented by the profiling of bulk unsorted PBMCs. The long-lived group showed more naive CD4+ T cells, fewer expanded clones and increased TCR diversity than the aged group, suggesting age selection. Observed TCR beta diversity per million T cells fell roughly linearly with age, and a significant reduction was already apparent by age about 38. Because the CMV infection status of the donors was unknown, age-related changes in expanded clonotypes may potentially have been confounded. Estimates of total diversity based on one million sequenced T cells were considered lower bounds and underestimates.

Including the terminal cysteine and phenylalanine, the CDR3 comprises 17 residues. Only the CDR3 DNA stays, 51 bases, in frame from base 1. Reading the germline V gene (reference sequence) gives CDR1 LGHDT and CDR2 YNNKEL. Relative to germline, V is missing 1 base and J is missing 11 bases, with 15 bases of the junction outside any gene match. The donors were roughly 40 Caucasian individuals from Russia, aged roughly 6 to 90 years, who were systemically healthy. Each donor gave approximately 9.3 milliliters of peripheral blood, collected into EDTA-treated Vacutainer tubes. PBMCs were isolated by Ficoll-Paque density-gradient centrifugation, with at least 6 million obtained per sample. Trizol reagent was used to extract total RNA from the PBMCs, yielding at least 5 micrograms per sample. Naive CD45RAhigh/CD27high T cell percentages were measured by flow cytometry on a PBMC aliquot from every donor.

The receptor library was made with 5' RACE. The sequencing machine was an Illumina HiSeq 2500. A second roughly 6 to 11 cycle PCR used a sample-barcoded 5' primer and a J-beta primer mix. A template-switch 5' adaptor carrying 12 random nucleotides introduced a unique molecular identifier onto each TCR beta cDNA molecule. Each sample yielded at least 2.5 million CDR3-containing paired-end reads. All of the RNA was converted into first-strand cDNA using the Mint cDNA synthesis kit, with a TRBC-specific oligonucleotide serving as the primer. After uracil-DNA glycosylase treatment, a first 18-cycle PCR used universal primers M1SS and BC2_uni_R on all cDNA. The authors' analysis ran thus. Each sample was normalized by randomly selecting 1 million high-quality reads, each carrying a distinct molecular identifier. Reads sharing molecular identifiers were discarded rather than binned into consensus sequences. CDR3 identification, clonotype clustering and error correction used MiTCR with a Q25 quality threshold and the strictest error-elimination algorithm. A nonparametric unseen species model with Euler transformation was used to estimate lower-bound total TCR beta diversity. Using fastp trimming at Q25 and MiXCR clonotype assembly, TCRdb reanalyzed the public sequencing data and kept in-frame beta chains. For every CDR3 protein sequence, its rows merge into one entry that carries the most common genes and DNA. The authors' filters were not applied to this entry. In all, the sample holds about 730,000 distinct CDR3 sequences, and approximately 39% of those were seen once. In total, the top ten clones hold approximately 22% of the sample.

Details on this clonotype: Its binding antigen is unknown. No per-base quality is available; no much larger clone lies one base away.

The V and J segments used are TRBV3-1 and TRBJ2-5, with TRBD2 matching 11 junction bases. The receptor's source is a woman aged 60-75 years in good health. The specimen was blood. CDR3 protein: CASSQVNSGGARNEQYF. At the DNA level, the sequence is TGTGCCAGCAGCCAAGTCAATAGCGGGGGGGCTAGGAATGAGCAGTACTTC.